What follows describes a single TCR beta chain. The sample comes from a study of blood T cell repertoires in COVID-19. Study-wide background: Italy, Spain and the United States were the sources of the convalescent and acute COVID-19 samples. Sample material is recorded as cDNA or gDNA derived from T cells, B-cell-depleted T cells, or PBMCs.

V was clipped by 3 bases and J by 2 bases; unmatched bases: 6. The length of the CDR3 is 16 residues. CDR1 is LNHNV, CDR2 YYDKDF, per germline (reference sequence). Original analysis: It was from reference gene primer amplification that nucleated cell counts were estimated. Assay: immunoSEQ multiplex PCR; the TCRdb copy retains only in-frame clones and omits some. V and J calls plus clone size are reproduced from that table; the DNA served to infer D and trimming. The data show a few hundred thousand clones, nearly 90% seen once. The sequencing input was peripheral blood. V usage is TRBV15 and J usage is TRBJ2-1; 8 nucleotides agree with TRBD1. The clonotype comes from a woman between 25 and 40 years old with COVID-19, enrolled during active disease. CDR3 sequence reads: CATSSPDRGAYNEQFF. The CDR3 DNA sequence: TGTGCCACCAGCAGCCCCGACAGGGGTGCCTACAATGAGCAGTTCTTC.